The 25 T cell receptor beta chains in this list originate from one sample, sequenced in a study of T cells in Graves' hyperthyroidism and ophthalmopathy. Researchers amplified the TCR beta CDR3 regions from RNA transcripts. HTBI primers drove first-round RT-PCR of the TCR CDR3. TCRdb re-analysed the multiplex PCR reads in MiXCR, keeping a single row per CDR3 protein. The data contain approximately 330,000 distinct CDR3 sequences, roughly 15% of them singletons. The sample consisted of blood. Receptors were obtained from a woman between 35 and 50 years old with Graves' ophthalmopathy.

V usage is TRBV2 and J usage is TRBJ2-2; 13 bases are shared with TRBD2. This CDR3 spans 16 amino acids. Germline lookup yields CDR1 SNHLY and CDR2 FYNNEI. With V trimmed by 10 bases and J by 1 base, 6 bases remained unmatched. The DNA of the CDR3 is TGTGCCATCGCGACTAGCGGGGGGATGAACACCGGGGAGCTGTTTTTT. Translating gives CAIATSGGMNTGELFF.

The chain carries TRBV6-2 or TRBV6-3 and TRBJ2-4; D call uncertain. Germline values: CDR1 MNHEY, CDR2 SVGEGT. Between the trimmed V and J ends, which lost 5 bases and 5 bases, there was a span of 13 bases. CDR3 length equals 14 residues. The CDR3 loop is CASSPIGSQNIQYF. The CDR3 DNA reads as TGTGCCAGCAGTCCAATTGGGTCCCAAAACATTCAGTACTTC.

This clonotype was counted many times. This chain connects TRBV7-8 to TRBJ1-1; no firm D call. This CDR3 contains 15 residues. V shed 1 base and J shed 2 bases, with 11 bases lying between them. CDR1 is SGHVS, CDR2 FQNEAQ, per germline. The CDR3 reads CASSLGQLGNTEAFF. In DNA, the CDR3 is TGTGCCAGCAGCTTAGGCCAGCTAGGAAACACTGAAGCTTTCTTT.

This clonotype was seen ten or more times. The rearrangement uses TRBV5-1 and TRBJ2-2; D unresolved. Germline CDR1 SGHRS, CDR2 YFSETQ. The CDR3 spans 14 residues. V was shortened by 1 base and J by 4 bases, with 8 bases between the two germline ends. The chain's CDR3 is CASSLIQFTGELFF. In DNA, the CDR3 is TGCGCCAGCAGCTTGATACAGTTCACCGGGGAGCTGTTTTTT.

In this sample, this clonotype turned up many times. The J gene is TRBJ1-1, the V gene TRBV28; D is unresolved. CDR1 is MDHEN, CDR2 SYDVKM, per germline. V gave up 2 bases and J gave up 2 bases, with 6 bases separating them. This CDR3 has 13 amino acids. Written as DNA, the CDR3 is TGTGCCAGCAGTTTAGGGAGAAACACTGAAGCTTTCTTT. The encoded protein is CASSLGRNTEAFF.

This chain uses TRBV20-1 with TRBJ1-2; D is undetermined. There are 11 residues in the CDR3. Germline CDR1 is DFQATT and CDR2 is SNEGSKA (reference sequence). V lost 3 bases and J 8 bases, leaving 10 bases between the germline ends. In DNA, the CDR3 is TGCAGTGCTAGTCGGGGAAGCGGCTACACCTTC. Translating gives CSASRGSGYTF.

This clonotype was recorded many times. The V and J genes are TRBV24-1 and TRBJ2-1, with D perhaps TRBD1 or TRBD2 (5 bases each). The V gene's germline CDR1 is KGHDR and CDR2 SFDVKD. This CDR3 has 13 residues. V was cut by 4 bases and J by 9 bases, with 12 bases left in between. CDR3 amino acids: CATSDPGTAEQFF. CDR3 DNA: TGTGCCACCAGTGACCCGGGGACCGCTGAGCAGTTCTTC.

At least ten counts were recorded for this clonotype. The chain has TRBV30 and TRBJ1-1; no clear D gene. The length of the CDR3 is 13 residues. Germline loops: CDR1 GTSNPN, CDR2 SVGIG (reference sequence). V was clipped by 0 bases and J by 1 base, with 6 bases between them. The CDR3 loop is CAWSVRKNTEAFF. Here the CDR3 DNA reads TGTGCCTGGAGTGTACGTAAGAACACTGAAGCTTTCTTT.

This clonotype was seen ten or more times. This rearrangement joins TRBV6-1 to TRBJ2-7; D is ambiguous. V was shortened by 6 bases and J by 0 bases, with 12 bases between the two germline ends. The CDR3 consists of 14 residues. Germline V gives CDR1 MNHNS, CDR2 SASEGT. DNA of the CDR3: TGTGCCAGCAGAGGACGGCAGAGCTCCTACGAGCAGTACTTC. Its translation is CASRGRQSSYEQYF.

This clonotype occurred many times. The chain employs TRBV12-3 or TRBV12-4 and TRBJ2-5; possible D gene TRBD2, 5 bases. Trimming removed 1 base from V and 7 bases from J, with 10 bases in between. The CDR3 consists of 13 residues. The CDR3 spells CASSLGLKGTQYF. In nucleotides, the CDR3 is TGTGCCAGCAGTTTAGGACTAAAGGGGACCCAGTACTTC.

The chain uses TRBV27 and TRBJ2-7; 9 nucleotides align to TRBD1. The germline V gene has CDR1 MNHEY and CDR2 SMNVEV (reference sequence). The CDR3 consists of 13 residues. V lost 6 bases and J lost 5; bases outside the gene matches: 5. The DNA for the CDR3 is TGTGCCAGCAGCCGCCGGACAGGGGACGAGCAGTACTTC. This gives the protein CASSRRTGDEQYF.

This clonotype has at least ten counts. The chain has TRBV7-6 and TRBJ2-2, with no clear D. CDR1 SGHVS and CDR2 FNYEAQ come from the germline V gene. Trimming removed 3 bases from V and 7 bases from J, with 12 bases in between. This CDR3 contains 14 residues. The CDR3 DNA reads TGTGCCAGCAGCTTGGATATAGAGGTCGGGGAGCTGTTTTTT. Translation gives CASSLDIEVGELFF.

The V and J genes are TRBV18 and TRBJ1-3, with D perhaps TRBD1 (6 bases). The CDR3 sequence is 16 residues long. Trimming cost V 6 bases and J 0 bases, with 15 bases left between them. Per germline, CDR1 KGHSH and CDR2 LQKENI. CDR3 amino acids: CASSPNLDSSGNTIYF. The CDR3 DNA sequence: TGTGCCAGCTCCCCCAACCTGGACAGCTCTGGAAACACCATATATTTT. Using reference TRBV18 and TRBJ1-3 for the parts outside the CDR3, the full variable domain is NAGVMQNPRHLVRRRGQEARLRCSPMKGHSHVYWYRQLPEEGLKFMVYLQKENIIDESGMPKERFSAEFPKEGPSILRIQQVVRGDSAAYFCASSPNLDSSGNTIYFGEGSWLTVV.

This clonotype appeared a few times. J is TRBJ1-2 and V is TRBV20-1, with 11 positions matching TRBD1. The CDR3 consists of 14 residues. The V gene's germline CDR1 is DFQATT and CDR2 SNEGSKA (reference sequence). Trimming at V came to 6 bases and at J to 5 bases, leaving 8 bases not matched to a gene. CDR3 protein: CSARDRGGPYGYTF. The CDR3 DNA reads TGCAGTGCGCGGGACAGGGGGGGCCCTTATGGCTACACCTTC.

The rearrangement links TRBV29-1 to TRBJ1-2; possibly TRBD1 for D (6 bases). V lost 4 bases and J lost 6, with 21 bases in between. The CDR3 loop spans 15 amino acids. Per the germline V gene, CDR1 is SQVTM and CDR2 is ANQGSEA. CDR3 bases: TGCAGCGTTGTCGCGACGACAGGAAGTGGGAATGGCTACACCTTC. This encodes CSVVATTGSGNGYTF.

This clonotype was seen ten or more times. In nucleotides, the CDR3 is TGTGCCAGCAGTTTATCCCGAGGGACTCCAAATTCACCCCTCCACTTT. The encoded protein is CASSLSRGTPNSPLHF. The rearrangement uses TRBV27 and TRBJ1-6; D may be TRBD1 (5 bases). CDR3 length: 16 residues. CDR1 is MNHEY and CDR2 is SMNVEV in the germline V gene (reference sequence). V lost 0 bases to trimming and J lost 7 bases, with 13 bases between them.

The V gene is TRBV5-1, the J gene TRBJ1-1; 11 nucleotides align to TRBD1. The CDR3 loop spans 17 amino acids. Germline V gene lookup returns CDR1 SGHRS and CDR2 YFSETQ. The V and J ends lost 4 bases and 1 base, in that order; junction bases with no gene match: 9. The CDR3 nucleotides are TGCGCCAGCAGCCAACGGACAGGGGGCCCTGCGAACACTGAAGCTTTCTTT. This sequence encodes CASSQRTGGPANTEAFF. The variable domain in full, completed from reference TRBV5-1 and TRBJ1-1, reads KAGVTQTPRYLIKTRGQQVTLSCSPISGHRSVSWYQQTPGQGLQFLFEYFSETQRNKGNFPGRFSGRQFSNSRSEMNVSTLELGDSALYLCASSQRTGGPANTEAFFGQGTRLTVV.

This clonotype was seen many times. The V gene is TRBV5-1, the J gene TRBJ2-7; 7 bases fit TRBD2. In germline, CDR1 is SGHRS, CDR2 YFSETQ. Trimming cost V 1 base and J 1 base; bases outside gene matches: 8. The CDR3 has 16 amino acids. The CDR3 here is CASSLSFGGESYEQYF. CDR3 coding DNA: TGCGCCAGCAGCTTGTCCTTTGGGGGGGAGTCCTACGAGCAGTACTTC.

In its sample, this clonotype was seen many times. This chain uses TRBV7-2 with TRBJ1-1; 8 nucleotides agree with TRBD1. The CDR3 loop spans 15 amino acids. V shed 5 bases and J 1 base; nucleotides not matched to a gene: 6. CDR1 SGHTA and CDR2 FQGNSA come from the germline V gene. CDR3 in DNA: TGTGCCAGCAGCCCTGGGACAGGCCCGAACACTGAAGCTTTCTTT. It encodes CASSPGTGPNTEAFF.

The gene calls are TRBV4-2 and TRBJ1-2; D is unresolved. The V gene lost 0 bases and the J gene lost 2 bases, with 4 bases spanning the gap. CDR3 size: 13 residues. Per the germline V gene, CDR1 is LGHNA and CDR2 is YNFKEQ. CDR3 DNA sequence: TGTGCCAGCAGCCAAGATGCAAACTATGGCTACACCTTC. Protein product: CASSQDANYGYTF.

In this sample, this clonotype turned up a few times. The CDR3 loop reads CASSPRPRGAKGTEAFF. The CDR3 coding sequence is TGTGCCAGCTCACCCAGACCCAGAGGGGCCAAGGGAACTGAAGCTTTCTTT. This chain uses TRBV18 with TRBJ1-1, with D possibly matching TRBD1 (5 bases). Germline loops: CDR1 KGHSH, CDR2 LQKENI. Trimming shortened V by 3 bases and J by 5 bases, and 22 bases separated the two germline ends. The CDR3 sequence is 17 residues long.

In the case of this clonotype: Being one base from a much bigger clone, this may be a read error. V usage is TRBV15 and J usage is TRBJ2-5, with unresolved D. The V gene's germline CDR1 is LNHNV and CDR2 YYDKDF (reference sequence). With 4 bases removed from V and 4 bases from J, the gap between germline ends came to 16 bases. The CDR3 is 15 amino acids. This CDR3 is CATSITSRIAETQYF. In DNA, the CDR3 is TGTGCCACCAGCATAACATCGAGGATCGCAGAGACCCAGTACTTC.

V is TRBV6-1 and J is TRBJ2-4, with 9 bases aligning to TRBD1. V gave up 6 bases and J gave up 0 bases; unmatched junction bases: 24. Per germline, CDR1 MNHNS and CDR2 SASEGT. The CDR3 has 22 residues. CDR3 nucleotide sequence: TGTGCCAGCAGCCCCGGGACAGGGTATTCTCGCGGCTCCCTACTAGCCAAAAACATTCAGTACTTC. Protein sequence: CASSPGTGYSRGSLLAKNIQYF.

Comment on this clonotype: This may come from a read error, since a much larger clone is one base off. The chain links TRBV24-1 to TRBJ2-1; TRBD2 aligns across 8 bases. Germline V gene lookup returns CDR1 KGHDR and CDR2 SFDVKD. CDR3 size: 18 residues. The CDR3 protein is CATSVTGGPRSSCNEQFF. CDR3 in DNA: TGTGCCACCAGTGTCACGGGGGGGCCCAGAAGCTCCTGCAATGAGCAGTTCTTC.

V is TRBV12-3 or TRBV12-4 and J is TRBJ1-2; D gene unclear. Trimming shortened V by 2 bases and J by 3 bases, and 13 bases separated the two germline ends. The CDR3 is 15 amino acids. The CDR3 reads CASSLLAFGDYGYTF. In nucleotides, the CDR3 is TGTGCCAGCAGTTTATTGGCGTTCGGAGACTATGGCTACACCTTC.